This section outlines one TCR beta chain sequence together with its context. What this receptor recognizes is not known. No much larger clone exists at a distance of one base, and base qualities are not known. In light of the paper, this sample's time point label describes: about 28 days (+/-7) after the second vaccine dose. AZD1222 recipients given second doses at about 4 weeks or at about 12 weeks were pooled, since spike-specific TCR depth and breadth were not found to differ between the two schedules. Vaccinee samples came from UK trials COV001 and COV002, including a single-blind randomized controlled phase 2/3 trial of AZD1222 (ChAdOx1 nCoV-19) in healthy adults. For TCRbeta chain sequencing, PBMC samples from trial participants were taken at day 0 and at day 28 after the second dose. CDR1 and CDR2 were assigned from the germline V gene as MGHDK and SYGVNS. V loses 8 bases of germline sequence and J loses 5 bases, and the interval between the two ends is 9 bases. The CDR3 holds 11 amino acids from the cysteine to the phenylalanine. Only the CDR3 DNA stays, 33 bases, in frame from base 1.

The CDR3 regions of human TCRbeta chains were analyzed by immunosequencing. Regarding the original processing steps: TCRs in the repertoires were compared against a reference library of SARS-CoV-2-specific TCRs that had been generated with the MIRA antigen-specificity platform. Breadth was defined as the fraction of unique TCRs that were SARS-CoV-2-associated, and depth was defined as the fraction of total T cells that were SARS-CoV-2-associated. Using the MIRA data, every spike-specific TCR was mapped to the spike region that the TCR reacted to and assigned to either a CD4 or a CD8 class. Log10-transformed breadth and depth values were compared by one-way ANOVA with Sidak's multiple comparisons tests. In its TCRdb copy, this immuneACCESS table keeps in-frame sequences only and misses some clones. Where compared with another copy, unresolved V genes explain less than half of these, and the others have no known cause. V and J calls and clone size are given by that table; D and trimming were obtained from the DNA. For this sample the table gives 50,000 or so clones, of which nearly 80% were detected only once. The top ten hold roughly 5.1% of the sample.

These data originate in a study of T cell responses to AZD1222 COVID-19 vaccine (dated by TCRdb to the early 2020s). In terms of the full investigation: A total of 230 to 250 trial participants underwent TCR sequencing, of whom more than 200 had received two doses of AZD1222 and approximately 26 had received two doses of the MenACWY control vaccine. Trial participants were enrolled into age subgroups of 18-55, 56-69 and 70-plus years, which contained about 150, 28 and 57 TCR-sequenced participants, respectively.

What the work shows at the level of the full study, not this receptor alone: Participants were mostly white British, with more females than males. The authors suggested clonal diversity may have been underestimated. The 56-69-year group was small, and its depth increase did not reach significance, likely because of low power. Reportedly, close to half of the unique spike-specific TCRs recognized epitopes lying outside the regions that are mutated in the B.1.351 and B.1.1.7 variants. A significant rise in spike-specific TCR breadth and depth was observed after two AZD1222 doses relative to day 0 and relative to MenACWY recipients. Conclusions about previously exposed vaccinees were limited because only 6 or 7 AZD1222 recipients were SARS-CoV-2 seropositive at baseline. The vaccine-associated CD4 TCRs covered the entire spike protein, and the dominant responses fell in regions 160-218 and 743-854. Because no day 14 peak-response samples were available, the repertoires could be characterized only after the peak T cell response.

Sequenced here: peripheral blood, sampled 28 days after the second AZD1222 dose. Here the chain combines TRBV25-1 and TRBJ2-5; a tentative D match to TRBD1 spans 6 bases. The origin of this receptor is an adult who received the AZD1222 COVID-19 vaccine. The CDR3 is CASARGETQYF. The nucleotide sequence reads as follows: TGTGCCAGCGCGAGGGGGGAGACCCAGTACTTC.